These 5 T cell receptor beta chains came from one sample sequenced in a study of CD8 T cells in ankylosing spondylitis. TCRdb re-called the 5' RACE reads through MiXCR, storing one row per CDR3 protein. The table lists 300,000 to 400,000 distinct CDR3 sequences, around 20% of them singletons. The sequencing sample was made of blood, either unsorted or a sorted T cell fraction (not recorded which). These receptors were taken from a male donor with ankylosing spondylitis or in good health (not recorded which).

The chain combines TRBV10-3 with TRBJ2-2; no definite D call. The CDR3 consists of 14 residues. CDR1 and CDR2 (germline): ENHRY, SYGVKD. Trimming took 7 bases from V and 1 from J, leaving 10 bases between them. DNA of the CDR3: TGTGCCATCACGAAGGACCAGAACACCGGGGAGCTGTTTTTT. Translating gives CAITKDQNTGELFF.

This clonotype has more than one count but fewer than ten. The chain recombines TRBV12-3 or TRBV12-4 with TRBJ2-6, with D tentatively TRBD1 or TRBD2 (5 bases each). V was shortened by 6 bases and J by 0 bases, with 18 bases between the two germline ends. The CDR3 has 18 amino acids. CDR3 in amino acids: CASRNPTGTPSGANVLTF. CDR3 sequence (DNA): TGTGCCAGCAGAAATCCTACCGGGACGCCCTCTGGGGCCAACGTCCTGACTTTC.

This clonotype showed up just a few times. This chain uses TRBV20-1 with TRBJ2-1; D is possibly TRBD2 (6 bases). The CDR3 sequence is 16 residues long. Trimming left V 0 bases short and J 0 bases short, with 12 bases between. Germline V lookup: CDR1 DFQATT, CDR2 SNEGSKA (reference sequence). The CDR3, as DNA: TGCAGTGCTAGAGACGGGCTAGCGCGCTCCTACAATGAGCAGTTCTTC. Translating gives CSARDGLARSYNEQFF.

The genes are TRBV5-6 and TRBJ2-3; D uncertain. The germline gives CDR1 SGHDT, CDR2 YYEEEE. CDR3 length equals 12 residues. V lost 0 bases and J lost 7, with 6 bases in between. CDR3 protein: CASSLGDYTQYF. CDR3 nucleotide sequence: TGTGCCAGCAGCTTGGGGGATTATACGCAGTATTTT.

This chain joins TRBV10-3 and TRBJ1-1; D gene ambiguous. V was pared by 6 bases and J by 0 bases, with 5 bases between. Germline loops: CDR1 ENHRY, CDR2 SYGVKD. The CDR3 has 12 residues. The CDR3 DNA is TGTGCCATCAGAGATATGAACACTGAAGCTTTCTTT. It is translated as CAIRDMNTEAFF.